These T cell receptor beta chains were read from a single sample in a study of T-cell memory formation after mild COVID-19. TCRdb processed the 5' RACE reads anew with MiXCR; each CDR3 protein has one entry. The sample records about 290,000 distinct CDR3 sequences, 15% being singletons. Sequenced input: PBMCs or a T cell subset sorted from them (not recorded which). These TCRs come from a young man who had mild COVID-19 (a few samples of this study predate the infection). Cell type and time point are not known. Each CDR3 is given with its conserved first and last residue. Fields, in order: J gene, clone size, V gene, D gene, CDR3 DNA, CDR3 protein. A D gene is named only where the DNA matches it firmly. A clone size is listed for some rows: how often the clone was seen (once, few, many), or a class if it is expanded.

TRBJ2-7 | . | TRBV3-1 | TRBD2 | TGTGCCAGCAGCCATCCGGGGGGGCCAACCTACGAGCAGTACTTC | CASSHPGGPTYEQYF
TRBJ1-2 | . | TRBV9 | . | TGTGCCAGCAGGGGTCCCGCTAACTATGGCTACACCTTC | CASRGPANYGYTF
TRBJ1-1 | . | TRBV19 | . | TGTGCCAGTAATCCGACGAGGAGGACTGAAGCTTTCTTT | CASNPTRRTEAFF
TRBJ2-7 | . | TRBV18 | . | TGTGCCAGCTCACCACCTACTGGGCCCTCCGGGTCCTACGAGCAGTACTTC | CASSPPTGPSGSYEQYF
TRBJ2-5 | few | TRBV20-1 | TRBD2 | TGCAGTGCTAGTTCGGGGGGACTACCACAAGAGACCCAGTACTTC | CSASSGGLPQETQYF
TRBJ1-2 | . | TRBV5-6 | TRBD1 | TGTGCCAGCAGCCCAACCCGGACAGGGAGGTTCTATGGCTACACCTTC | CASSPTRTGRFYGYTF
TRBJ2-3 | . | TRBV4-2 | . | TGTGCCAGCAGCAAACTAGGGAGCACAGATACGCAGTATTTT | CASSKLGSTDTQYF
TRBJ2-3 | . | TRBV30 | . | TGTGCCTGGAGTGAAGGTAGCCGGAGCACAGATACGCAGTATTTT | CAWSEGSRSTDTQYF
TRBJ1-1 | few | TRBV4-2 | . | TGTGCCAGCAGCCCTGGTCGGCCGCCTACTGAAGCTTTCTTT | CASSPGRPPTEAFF
TRBJ1-5 | few | TRBV20-1 | . | TGCAGTGCTAGCCGACCCGACTCCCAGCCCCAGCATTTT | CSASRPDSQPQHF